What follows describes a single T cell receptor (beta chain). The data originate from a study of blood T cell repertoires in COVID-19. Across the whole study: Sites in the United States, Italy and Spain provided acute and convalescent COVID-19 samples.

The germline V gene has CDR1 SNHLY and CDR2 FYNNEI. Trimming removed 7 bases at V and 4 bases at J, with 13 bases between. The CDR3 runs to 13 residues. The repertoire was sequenced with immunoSEQ multiplex PCR; TCRdb's copy has only in-frame clones and lacks some. The sample lists about 290,000 clones, under 90% occurring once. The clonotype was recovered from a woman aged 30 to 39 with COVID-19, enrolled during active disease. The sequencing input was peripheral blood. This chain connects TRBV2 to TRBJ2-5, with a weak D call TRBD2 (6 bases). The CDR3 region has the DNA TGTGCCAGCAACTACCGGGACTCAGAGACCCAGTACTTC. Translated: CASNYRDSETQYF.